The 11 T cell receptor beta chains below were found in one sample sequenced in a study of shared clonotypes between healthy human individuals. Libraries were prepared by immunoSEQ multiplex PCR; TCRdb keeps only in-frame clonotypes and omits some of them. The sample includes over 2 million clones, roughly 95% of them seen just once. The sample was naive CD4+ T cells sorted from blood. Subset specified: CD45RA+ positively selected. The source is a man younger than 35 in good health.

This clone was detected once. The chain uses TRBV5-4 and TRBJ2-3; 11 positions match TRBD2. V dropped 7 bases and J dropped 4; count of bases not matched to a gene: 11. Germline CDR1 is SGHNT and CDR2 is YYREEE (reference sequence). This CDR3 spans 16 amino acids. The CDR3: CASDIAGGTLADTQYF. DNA of the CDR3: TGTGCCAGCGACATAGCGGGAGGGACTCTGGCAGATACGCAGTATTTT.

The chain joins TRBV5-4 to TRBJ2-7, with TRBD1 matching 8 bases. This CDR3 contains 14 residues. With V trimmed by 3 bases and J by 6 bases, 8 bases remained unmatched. The germline gives CDR1 SGHNT, CDR2 YYREEE (reference sequence). CDR3 sequence: CASSSGQARTEQYF. DNA of the CDR3: TGTGCCAGCAGCTCGGGACAGGCGAGAACCGAGCAGTACTTC.

This chain joins TRBV30 and TRBJ2-3, with D uncertain. The CDR3 is 13 residues long. Trimming removed 5 bases at V and 2 bases at J, with 11 bases between. Per germline, CDR1 GTSNPN and CDR2 SVGIG (reference sequence). CDR3 loop: CAWGTGNTDTQYF. As DNA, the CDR3 is TGTGCCTGGGGCACTGGAAACACAGATACGCAGTATTTT.

This chain joins TRBV7-2 and TRBJ2-7; 8 positions match TRBD1. Per the germline V gene, CDR1 is SGHTA and CDR2 is FQGNSA. The CDR3 extends over 13 amino acids. Trimming removed 5 bases from V and 7 bases from J; junction bases left unmatched: 7. This chain's CDR3 is CASSQQGAGEQYF. CDR3 bases: TGTGCCAGCAGCCAGCAGGGGGCAGGAGAGCAGTACTTC.

The genes are TRBV28 and TRBJ2-7; TRBD2 matches at 8 bases. This CDR3 contains 16 residues. V lost 3 bases and J lost 7; bases outside the gene matches: 14. CDR1 is MDHEN, CDR2 SYDVKM, per germline. In DNA, the CDR3 is TGTGCCAGCAGTTTGGAGGTCGGGGGGGCGCCCCGGGAGCAGTACTTC. Translating gives CASSLEVGGAPREQYF. The whole variable domain, filled in from reference TRBV28 and TRBJ2-7, reads DVKVTQSSRYLVKRTGEKVFLECVQDMDHENMFWYRQDPGLGLRLIYFSYDVKMKEKGDIPEGYSVSREKKERFSLILESASTNQTSMYLCASSLEVGGAPREQYFGPGTRLTVT.

The V gene is TRBV5-1, the J gene TRBJ2-5; tentatively, D is TRBD1 (6 bases). Trimming shortened V by 4 bases and J by 5 bases, and 15 bases separated the two germline ends. The CDR3 has 14 amino acids. The germline V gene encodes CDR1 SGHRS and CDR2 YFSETQ. DNA of the CDR3: TGCGCCAGCAGCGGCAGGGGTATGGGGGAGACCCAGTACTTC. Translating gives CASSGRGMGETQYF.

The chain recombines TRBV12-5 with TRBJ2-3; no firm D call. The length of the CDR3 is 15 residues. Trimming left V 8 bases short and J 3 bases short, with 18 bases between. Looked up from germline, CDR1 is LGHNT and CDR2 is FRNRAP. The CDR3 DNA reads as TGTGCTAGTACTCCCTTGGGGTTGTCGACAGATACGCAGTATTTT. Amino acid sequence: CASTPLGLSTDTQYF. Variable domain in full (rest from reference TRBV12-5 and TRBJ2-3): DARVTQTPRHKVTEMGQEVTMRCQPILGHNTVFWYRQTMMQGLELLAYFRNRAPLDDSGMPKDRFSAEMPDATLATLKIQPSEPRDSAVYFCASTPLGLSTDTQYFGPGTRLTVL.

This chain links TRBV5-1 with TRBJ2-5; 10 nucleotides line up with TRBD2. Germline lookup yields CDR1 SGHRS and CDR2 YFSETQ. The CDR3 runs 15 residues. With 4 bases clipped from V and 3 bases from J, the junction kept 6 bases outside the gene matches. Here the CDR3 DNA reads TGCGCCAGCAGCGGAGCGGGAGGGCCTGAAGAGACCCAGTACTTC. This sequence encodes CASSGAGGPEETQYF.

Of note for this clone: In the same sample, other DNA sequences code for this CDR3. This chain links TRBV5-1 with TRBJ2-5; D remains unclear. From germline, CDR1 is SGHRS and CDR2 YFSETQ. V lost 1 base and J 0 bases, leaving 7 bases between the germline ends. The CDR3 consists of 14 residues. CDR3 in amino acids: CASSLPRDQETQYF. For the CDR3, the DNA is TGCGCCAGCAGCTTGCCTAGGGACCAAGAGACCCAGTACTTC.

V usage is TRBV19 and J usage is TRBJ2-1; D is undetermined. CDR3 length: 14 residues. Deletions cut 5 bases from V and 8 bases from J, with 16 bases between. Germline V gives CDR1 LNHDA, CDR2 SQIVND (reference sequence). This chain's CDR3 is CASSPLSPGDEQFF. The CDR3 coding sequence is TGTGCCAGTAGTCCGCTCTCCCCTGGGGATGAGCAGTTCTTC.

This chain's CDR3 is CASSFGDRSLQPQHF. The DNA of the CDR3 is TGTGCCAGCAGTTTCGGGGACAGGTCCCTTCAGCCCCAGCATTTT. J is TRBJ1-5 and V is TRBV28, with 8 bases that match TRBD1. Germline values: CDR1 MDHEN, CDR2 SYDVKM. The CDR3 contains 15 residues. The V gene end was trimmed by 3 bases and the J gene end by 6 bases; junction bases not matched to a gene: 7.